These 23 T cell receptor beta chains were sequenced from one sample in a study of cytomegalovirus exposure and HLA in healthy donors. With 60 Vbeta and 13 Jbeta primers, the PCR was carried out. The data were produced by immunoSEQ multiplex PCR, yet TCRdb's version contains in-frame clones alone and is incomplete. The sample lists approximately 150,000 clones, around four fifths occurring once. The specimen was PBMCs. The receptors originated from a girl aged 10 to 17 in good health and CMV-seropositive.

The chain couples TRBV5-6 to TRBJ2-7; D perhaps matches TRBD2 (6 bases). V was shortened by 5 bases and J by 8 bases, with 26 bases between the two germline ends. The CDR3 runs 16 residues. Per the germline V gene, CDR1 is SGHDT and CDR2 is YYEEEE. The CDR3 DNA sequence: TGTGCCAGCAGTTGGACCGGGACTCGGGACGATCGGCAGCAGTACTTC. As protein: CASSWTGTRDDRQQYF.

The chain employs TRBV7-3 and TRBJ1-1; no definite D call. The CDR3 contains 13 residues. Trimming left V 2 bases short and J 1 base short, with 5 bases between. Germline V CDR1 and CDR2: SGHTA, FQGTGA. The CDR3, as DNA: TGTGCCAGCAGCTTATCGCGGAACACTGAAGCTTTCTTT. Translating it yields CASSLSRNTEAFF.

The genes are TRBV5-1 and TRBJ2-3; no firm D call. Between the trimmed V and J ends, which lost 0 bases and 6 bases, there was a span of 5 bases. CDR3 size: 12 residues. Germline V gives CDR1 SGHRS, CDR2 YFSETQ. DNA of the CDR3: TGCGCCAGCAGCTTGGGTTCTGATACGCAGTATTTT. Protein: CASSLGSDTQYF.

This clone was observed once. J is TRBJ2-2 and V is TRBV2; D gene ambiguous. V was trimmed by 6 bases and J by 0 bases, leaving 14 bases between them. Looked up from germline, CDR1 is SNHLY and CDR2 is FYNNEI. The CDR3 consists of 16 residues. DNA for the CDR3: TGTGCCAGCAGCCGTTTTGGGCGTTCGAACACCGGGGAGCTGTTTTTT. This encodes CASSRFGRSNTGELFF. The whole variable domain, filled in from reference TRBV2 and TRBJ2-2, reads EPEVTQTPSHQVTQMGQEVILRCVPISNHLYFYWYRQILGQKVEFLVSFYNNEISEKSEIFDDQFSVERPDGSNFTLKIRSTKLEDSAMYFCASSRFGRSNTGELFFGEGSRLTVL.

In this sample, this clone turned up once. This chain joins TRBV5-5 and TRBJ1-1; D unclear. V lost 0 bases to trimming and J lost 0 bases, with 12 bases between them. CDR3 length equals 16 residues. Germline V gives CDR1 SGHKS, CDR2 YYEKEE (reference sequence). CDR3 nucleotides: TGTGCCAGCAGCTTGGGGTCAGTTATGATGAACACTGAAGCTTTCTTT. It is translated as CASSLGSVMMNTEAFF.

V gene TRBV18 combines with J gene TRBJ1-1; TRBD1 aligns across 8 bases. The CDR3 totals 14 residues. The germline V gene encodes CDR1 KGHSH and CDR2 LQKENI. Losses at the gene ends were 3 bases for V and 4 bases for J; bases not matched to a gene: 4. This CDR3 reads CASSPVTGGTEAFF. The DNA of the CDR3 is TGTGCCAGCTCACCCGTCACAGGGGGCACTGAAGCTTTCTTT.

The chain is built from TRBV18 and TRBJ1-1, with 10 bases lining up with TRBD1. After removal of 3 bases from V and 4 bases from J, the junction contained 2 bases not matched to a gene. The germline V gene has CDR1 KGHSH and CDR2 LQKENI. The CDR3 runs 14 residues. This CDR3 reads CASSPRDRGTEAFF. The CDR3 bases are TGTGCCAGCTCACCTCGGGACAGGGGCACTGAAGCTTTCTTT. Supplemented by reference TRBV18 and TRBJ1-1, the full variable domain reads NAGVMQNPRHLVRRRGQEARLRCSPMKGHSHVYWYRQLPEEGLKFMVYLQKENIIDESGMPKERFSAEFPKEGPSILRIQQVVRGDSAAYFCASSPRDRGTEAFFGQGTRLTVV.

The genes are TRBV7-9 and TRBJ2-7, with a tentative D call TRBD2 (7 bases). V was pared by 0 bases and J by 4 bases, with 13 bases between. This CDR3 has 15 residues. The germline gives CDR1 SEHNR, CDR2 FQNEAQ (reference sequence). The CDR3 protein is CASSLASGGLYEQYF. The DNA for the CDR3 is TGTGCCAGCAGCTTAGCCTCCGGGGGGCTGTACGAGCAGTACTTC. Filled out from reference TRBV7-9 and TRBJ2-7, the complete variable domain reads DTGVSQNPRHKITKRGQNVTFRCDPISEHNRLYWYRQTLGQGPEFLTYFQNEAQLEKSRLLSDRFSAERPKGSFSTLEIQRTEQGDSAMYLCASSLASGGLYEQYFGPGTRLTVT.

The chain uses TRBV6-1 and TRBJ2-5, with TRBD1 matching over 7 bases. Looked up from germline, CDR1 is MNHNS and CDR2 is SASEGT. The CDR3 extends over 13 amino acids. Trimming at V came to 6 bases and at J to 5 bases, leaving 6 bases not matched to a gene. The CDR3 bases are TGTGCCAGCAGGCCGACAGGGACGGAGACCCAGTACTTC. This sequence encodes CASRPTGTETQYF.

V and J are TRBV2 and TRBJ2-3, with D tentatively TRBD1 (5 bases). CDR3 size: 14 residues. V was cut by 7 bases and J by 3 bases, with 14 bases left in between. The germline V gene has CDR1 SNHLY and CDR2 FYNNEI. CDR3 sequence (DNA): TGTGCCAGCACCCTAGACAGAAGGACAGATACGCAGTATTTT. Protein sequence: CASTLDRRTDTQYF.

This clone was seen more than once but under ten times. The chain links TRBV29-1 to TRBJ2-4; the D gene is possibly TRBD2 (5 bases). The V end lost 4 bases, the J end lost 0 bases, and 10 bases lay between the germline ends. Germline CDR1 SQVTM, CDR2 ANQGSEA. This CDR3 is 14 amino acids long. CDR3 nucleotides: TGCAGCGTTGCGGGATCACTAGCCAAAAACATTCAGTACTTC. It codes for CSVAGSLAKNIQYF.

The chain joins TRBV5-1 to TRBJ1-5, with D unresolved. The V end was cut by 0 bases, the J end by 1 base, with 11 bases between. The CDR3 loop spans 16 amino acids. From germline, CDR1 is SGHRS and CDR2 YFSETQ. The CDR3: CASSLAPGGSNQPQHF. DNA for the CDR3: TGCGCCAGCAGCTTGGCCCCAGGAGGAAGCAATCAGCCCCAGCATTTT.

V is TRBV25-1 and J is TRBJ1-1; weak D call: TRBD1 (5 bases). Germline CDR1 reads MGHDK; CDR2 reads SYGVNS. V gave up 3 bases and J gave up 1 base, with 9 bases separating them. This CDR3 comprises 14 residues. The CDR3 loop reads CASSDMQGNTEAFF. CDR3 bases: TGTGCCAGCAGTGATATGCAGGGGAACACTGAAGCTTTCTTT.

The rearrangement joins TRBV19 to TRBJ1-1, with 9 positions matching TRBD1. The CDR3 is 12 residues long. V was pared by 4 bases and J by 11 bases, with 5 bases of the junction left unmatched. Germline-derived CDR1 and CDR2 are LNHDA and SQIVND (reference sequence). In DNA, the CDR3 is TGTGCCAGTAGTACTACAGGGGGCAGGGCTTTCTTT. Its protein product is CASSTTGGRAFF.

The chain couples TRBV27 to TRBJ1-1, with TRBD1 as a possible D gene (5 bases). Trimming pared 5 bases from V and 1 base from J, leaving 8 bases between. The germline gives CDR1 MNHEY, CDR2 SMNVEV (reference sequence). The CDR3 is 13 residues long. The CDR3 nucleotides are TGTGCCAGCAGTAACACAGGGAACACTGAAGCTTTCTTT. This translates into CASSNTGNTEAFF.

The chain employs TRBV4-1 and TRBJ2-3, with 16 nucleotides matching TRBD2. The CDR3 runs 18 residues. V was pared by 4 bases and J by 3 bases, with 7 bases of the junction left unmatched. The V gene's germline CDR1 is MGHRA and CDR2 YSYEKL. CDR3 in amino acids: CASSLPGLAGGGTDTQYF. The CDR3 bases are TGCGCCAGCAGCCTCCCGGGACTAGCGGGGGGGGGAACAGATACGCAGTATTTT.

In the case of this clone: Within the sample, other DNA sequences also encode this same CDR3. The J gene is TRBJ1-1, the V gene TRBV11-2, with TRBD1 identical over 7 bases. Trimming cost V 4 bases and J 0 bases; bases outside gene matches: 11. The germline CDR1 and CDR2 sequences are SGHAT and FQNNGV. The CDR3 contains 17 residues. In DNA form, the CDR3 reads TGTGCCAGCAGCTCCCGGCTTACAGGGGTGATGAACACTGAAGCTTTCTTT. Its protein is CASSSRLTGVMNTEAFF. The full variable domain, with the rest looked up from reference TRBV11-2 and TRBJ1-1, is EAGVAQSPRYKIIEKRQSVAFWCNPISGHATLYWYQQILGQGPKLLIQFQNNGVVDDSQLPKDRFSAERLKGVDSTLKIQPAKLEDSAVYLCASSSRLTGVMNTEAFFGQGTRLTVV.

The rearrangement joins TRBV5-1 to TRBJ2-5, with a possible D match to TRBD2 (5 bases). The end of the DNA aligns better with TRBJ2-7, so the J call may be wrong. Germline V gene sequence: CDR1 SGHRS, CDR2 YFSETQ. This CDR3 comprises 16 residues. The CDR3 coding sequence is TGCGCCAGCAGCTTGCTCGTTGGATCTGAGGGCTACGAGCAGTACTTC. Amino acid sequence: CASSLLVGSEGYEQYF.

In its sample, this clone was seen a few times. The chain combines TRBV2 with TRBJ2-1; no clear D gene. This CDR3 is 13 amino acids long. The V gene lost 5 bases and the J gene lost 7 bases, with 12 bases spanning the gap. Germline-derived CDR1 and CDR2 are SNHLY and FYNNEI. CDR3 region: CASSLSSQNEQFF. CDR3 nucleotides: TGTGCCAGCAGTCTAAGCTCACAGAATGAGCAGTTCTTC.

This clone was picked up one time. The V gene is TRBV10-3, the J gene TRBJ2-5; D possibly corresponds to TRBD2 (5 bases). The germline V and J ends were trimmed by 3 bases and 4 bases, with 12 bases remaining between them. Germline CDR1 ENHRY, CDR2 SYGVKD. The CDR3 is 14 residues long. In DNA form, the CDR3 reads TGTGCCATCAGTGATCGGGGATCGGGAGAGACCCAGTACTTC. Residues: CAISDRGSGETQYF.

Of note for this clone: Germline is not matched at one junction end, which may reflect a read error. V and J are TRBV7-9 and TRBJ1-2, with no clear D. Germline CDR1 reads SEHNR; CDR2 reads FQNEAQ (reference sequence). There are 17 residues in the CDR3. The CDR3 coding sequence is TGTTCCAGCAGCTTAGCTGGAGGGCCCCGCCAGAACTATGGCTACACCTTC. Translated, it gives CSSSLAGGPRQNYGYTF.

CDR3 in amino acids: CASSQFEPPDRGDEAFF. The DNA of the CDR3 is TGCGCCAGCAGTCAATTCGAACCCCCGGACAGGGGAGATGAAGCTTTCTTT. The gene calls are TRBV23-1 and TRBJ1-1, with 9 positions matching TRBD1. TRBV23-1 is annotated as an ORF whose role is uncertain. Losses at the gene ends were 1 base for V and 7 bases for J; bases not matched to a gene: 13. The CDR3 is made up of 17 amino acids.

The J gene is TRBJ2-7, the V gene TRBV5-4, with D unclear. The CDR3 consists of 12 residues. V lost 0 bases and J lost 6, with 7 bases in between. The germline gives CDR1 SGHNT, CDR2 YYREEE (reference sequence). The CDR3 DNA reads TGTGCCAGCAGCTTGGGTACGCGCGAGCAGTACTTC. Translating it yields CASSLGTREQYF.